This record concerns one TCR beta chain sequence. The authors' processing: Reference gene primer amplification gave nucleated cell count estimates. The assay was immunoSEQ multiplex PCR, and TCRdb's table has in-frame clones only and misses some. D and trimming were read from the DNA, whereas the V and J calls and clone size are those reported in that table. The table records under 200,000 clones, approximately 90% of them present only once. The data are from a study of blood T cell repertoires in COVID-19. Study-level information: The origin of the acute and convalescent COVID-19 samples was the United States, Italy and Spain. T cells, B-cell-depleted T cells, or PBMCs supplied cDNA or gDNA.

The germline V gene encodes CDR1 LNHDA and CDR2 SQIVND (reference sequence). CDR3 length equals 13 residues. Trimming took 3 bases from V and 9 from J; bases not matched to a gene: 1. The origin of this receptor is a man between 40 and 49 years old with active or convalescent COVID-19. V is TRBV19 and J is TRBJ2-1; 11 bases fit TRBD2. The sample was peripheral blood. The CDR3 region is CASSIGTSGEQFF. DNA for the CDR3: TGTGCCAGTAGTATTGGGACTAGCGGTGAGCAGTTCTTC.